This passage covers 18 T cell receptor beta chains from one sample sequenced in a study of cytomegalovirus exposure and HLA in healthy donors. PCR involved 60 Vbeta and 13 Jbeta primers. Clones were sequenced by immunoSEQ multiplex PCR, and TCRdb holds only the in-frame ones, with some missing. The sample consists of tens of thousands of clones, 60% to 75% of them appearing once. The sample was PBMCs. The receptors were sampled from a man in his forties or fifties in good health and CMV-seropositive.

A few counts support this clone. Within the sample, other DNA sequences also encode this same CDR3. V and J are TRBV5-1 and TRBJ1-6; TRBD1 is a possible D gene (5 bases). The CDR3 sequence is 14 residues long. The V gene lost 3 bases and the J gene lost 7 bases, with 11 bases spanning the gap. The germline V gene encodes CDR1 SGHRS and CDR2 YFSETQ. The CDR3 DNA reads TGCGCCAGCAGCTCCCAGGGTAACAATTCACCCCTCCACTTT. It yields the protein CASSSQGNNSPLHF.

The chain uses TRBV11-3 and TRBJ2-7; D possibly corresponds to TRBD2 (6 bases). CDR1 is SGHNT, CDR2 YENEEA, per germline. The CDR3 has 15 residues. Trimming removed 3 bases from V and 2 bases from J, with 14 bases in between. As DNA, the CDR3 is TGTGCCAGCAGCTTCGCCGGAGGGCTTCCCTACGAGCAGTACTTC. It yields the protein CASSFAGGLPYEQYF.

This clone appeared a few times. V and J are TRBV19 and TRBJ2-1, with 10 bases lining up with TRBD1. Germline lookup yields CDR1 LNHDA and CDR2 SQIVND (reference sequence). J lost 2 bases, V lost 7 bases, and 2 bases had no gene match. This CDR3 has 14 amino acids. The CDR3 spells CASKGQGAYNEQFF. In DNA, the CDR3 is TGTGCCAGTAAAGGACAGGGGGCCTACAATGAGCAGTTCTTC.

The chain carries TRBV6-6 and TRBJ1-5; D might be TRBD1 (5 bases). This CDR3 spans 13 amino acids. With 8 bases removed from V and 7 bases from J, the gap between germline ends came to 15 bases. Germline V gives CDR1 MNHNY, CDR2 SVGAGI (reference sequence). CDR3 coding DNA: TGTGCCAGCGCGACGGGGGGTATCCAGCCCCAGCATTTT. Amino acid sequence: CASATGGIQPQHF.

This chain links TRBV2 with TRBJ2-7; 7 bases are shared with TRBD1. CDR1 and CDR2 from the germline V gene are SNHLY and FYNNEI. Trimming cost V 6 bases and J 3 bases; bases outside gene matches: 11. The CDR3 covers 15 residues. CDR3 sequence: CASRPRQGRGYEQYF. The DNA of the CDR3 is TGTGCCAGCAGACCCCGACAGGGAAGAGGCTACGAGCAGTACTTC. Variable domain in full (rest from reference TRBV2 and TRBJ2-7): EPEVTQTPSHQVTQMGQEVILRCVPISNHLYFYWYRQILGQKVEFLVSFYNNEISEKSEIFDDQFSVERPDGSNFTLKIRSTKLEDSAMYFCASRPRQGRGYEQYFGPGTRLTVT.

This sequence joins TRBV10-3 and TRBJ1-2, with D possibly being TRBD1 (6 bases). CDR3 size: 12 residues. The V end lost 10 bases, the J end lost 4 bases, and 13 bases lay between the germline ends. In germline, CDR1 is ENHRY, CDR2 SYGVKD. Here the CDR3 DNA reads TGTGCCAACTACAGGGATAGCTATGGCTACACCTTC. As protein: CANYRDSYGYTF.

This chain links TRBV9 with TRBJ1-1; TRBD1 agrees at 9 bases. V dropped 3 bases and J dropped 1; count of bases not matched to a gene: 4. Germline V lookup: CDR1 SGDLS, CDR2 YYNGEE. This CDR3 spans 15 amino acids. The CDR3 loop is CASSAGTGPNTEAFF. CDR3 coding DNA: TGTGCCAGCAGCGCCGGGACAGGGCCGAACACTGAAGCTTTCTTT.

V and J are TRBV18 and TRBJ2-3; 9 positions match TRBD2. Germline V CDR1 and CDR2: KGHSH, LQKENI. The CDR3 covers 16 residues. V was clipped by 3 bases and J by 4 bases; unmatched bases: 8. The CDR3 nucleotides read TGTGCCAGCTCACCTTGGACCGGCGGGAGGGCAGATACGCAGTATTTT. It codes for CASSPWTGGRADTQYF.

V usage is TRBV7-2 and J usage is TRBJ1-1; D remains unclear. The germline V and J ends were trimmed by 1 base and 5 bases, with 8 bases remaining between them. The CDR3 loop spans 13 amino acids. Germline V gene sequence: CDR1 SGHTA, CDR2 FQGNSA. CDR3 nucleotide sequence: TGTGCCAGCAGCTTAGGTATACAGACTGAAGCTTTCTTT. It yields the protein CASSLGIQTEAFF.

The CDR3 coding sequence is TGTGCCAGCAGCCCCCAAACTAGCGGCGCGCAGTACTTC. Encoded protein: CASSPQTSGAQYF. V gene TRBV7-2 combines with J gene TRBJ2-7; 8 bases agree with TRBD2. CDR3 length: 13 amino acids. In germline, CDR1 is SGHTA, CDR2 FQGNSA. The junction had 9 bases not matched to a gene; V was cut back by 5 bases and J by 9 bases. The full variable domain, completed using reference TRBV7-2 and TRBJ2-7, is GAGVSQSPSNKVTEKGKDVELRCDPISGHTALYWYRQSLGQGLEFLIYFQGNSAPDKSGLPSDRFSAERTGGSVSTLTIQRTQQEDSAVYLCASSPQTSGAQYFGPGTRLTVT.

The sample holds a few counts of this clone. This chain joins TRBV18 and TRBJ1-2; the D gene is possibly TRBD1 (6 bases). This CDR3 is 15 amino acids long. From germline, CDR1 is KGHSH and CDR2 LQKENI. V lost 3 bases to trimming and J lost 2 bases, with 13 bases between them. DNA of the CDR3: TGTGCCAGCTCACCCCCTACAGGGCGGAACTATGGCTACACCTTC. Translation: CASSPPTGRNYGYTF. The variable domain in full, with the rest retrieved from reference TRBV18 and TRBJ1-2, is NAGVMQNPRHLVRRRGQEARLRCSPMKGHSHVYWYRQLPEEGLKFMVYLQKENIIDESGMPKERFSAEFPKEGPSILRIQQVVRGDSAAYFCASSPPTGRNYGYTFGSGTRLTVV.

The CDR3 coding sequence is TGCGCCAGCAGCCAGACAGGGTTCGGTCAAGAGACCCAGTACTTC. The encoded protein is CASSQTGFGQETQYF. V is TRBV4-1 and J is TRBJ2-5; TRBD1 matches at 7 bases. The CDR3 runs 15 residues. Germline V gene sequence: CDR1 MGHRA, CDR2 YSYEKL. The J segment lost 2 bases and the V segment lost 3 bases, leaving 6 bases of the junction unmatched.

V is TRBV6-5 and J is TRBJ2-5; D might be TRBD2 (7 bases). CDR3 length: 15 amino acids. The V gene lost 7 bases and the J gene lost 7 bases, with 22 bases spanning the gap. From germline, CDR1 is MNHEY and CDR2 SVGAGI. The CDR3 DNA reads TGTGCCAGCACCAAGGAAGGGGGGGGGCCGGGGACCCAGTACTTC. It encodes CASTKEGGGPGTQYF.

CDR3 amino acids: CASSQRQGASGNTIYF. The CDR3 bases are TGTGCCAGCAGCCAACGACAGGGGGCGTCTGGAAACACCATATATTTT. This sequence joins TRBV4-2 and TRBJ1-3; TRBD1 aligns across 10 bases. Per the germline V gene, CDR1 is LGHNA and CDR2 is YNFKEQ. This CDR3 is 16 amino acids long. Unmatched junction bases numbered 2, after V lost 2 bases and J lost 1 base.

This clone has only one observation. CDR3 coding DNA: TGTGCCAGCAGTGAGGGGCCCCCTGAAAACTACAATGAGCAGTTCTTC. This codes for CASSEGPPENYNEQFF. The chain joins TRBV2 to TRBJ2-1; D might be TRBD1 (5 bases). The germline V gene encodes CDR1 SNHLY and CDR2 FYNNEI. The V and J ends lost 3 bases and 3 bases respectively, with 15 bases between them. The CDR3 covers 16 residues.

This clone was seen only a few times. The chain uses TRBV7-3 and TRBJ2-3; 8 bases agree with TRBD2. Germline-derived CDR1 and CDR2 are SGHTA and FQGTGA. V lost 3 bases to trimming and J lost 1 base; unmatched junction nucleotides: 9. The CDR3 has 17 amino acids. CDR3 nucleotides: TGTGCCAGCAGCTTGCACGGGAGCGGGGGCCGCACAGATACGCAGTATTTT. It translates to CASSLHGSGGRTDTQYF.

Of note for this clone: At one end the junction does not follow the germline gene, possibly because of a read error. Different DNA sequences within this sample yield the same CDR3. The rearrangement uses TRBV5-1 and TRBJ2-7, with D possibly being TRBD1 (6 bases). The CDR3 extends over 15 amino acids. Looked up from germline, CDR1 is SGHRS and CDR2 is YFSETQ. The CDR3: CASSITDSASYEQYF. Written as DNA, the CDR3 is TGTGCCAGCAGCATTACGGACAGCGCCTCCTACGAGCAGTACTTC. The variable domain in full, completed from reference TRBV5-1 and TRBJ2-7, reads KAGVTQTPRYLIKTRGQQVTLSCSPISGHRSVSWYQQTPGQGLQFLFEYFSETQRNKGNFPGRFSGRQFSNSRSEMNVSTLELGDSALYLCASSITDSASYEQYFGPGTRLTVT.

V gene TRBV7-9 combines with J gene TRBJ2-5; possibly TRBD2 for D (7 bases). The end of the DNA fits TRBJ2-7 better, so the J call may be wrong. The CDR3 length is 15 residues. Germline V gives CDR1 SEHNR, CDR2 FQNEAQ (reference sequence). The CDR3 here is CASSPRGGDSYEQYF. CDR3 DNA: TGTGCCAGCAGCCCCCGCGGGGGCGACTCCTACGAGCAGTACTTC.